Shown below are 26 T cell receptor beta chains from a single sample sequenced in a study of cytomegalovirus exposure and HLA in healthy donors. Clones were sequenced by immunoSEQ multiplex PCR, and TCRdb holds only the in-frame ones, with some missing. Here the sample spans tens of thousands of clones, around 96% being singletons. Sequences were obtained from PBMCs. Receptor source: a young woman in good health and CMV-seronegative.

V is TRBV27 and J is TRBJ1-5; TRBD1 agrees at 7 bases. Trimming removed 3 bases from V and 6 bases from J; junction bases left unmatched: 5. Germline V lookup: CDR1 MNHEY, CDR2 SMNVEV (reference sequence). The CDR3 has 14 residues. The CDR3 DNA sequence: TGTGCCAGCAGTTTTACAGGGGCGGGTCAGCCCCAGCATTTT. Translation: CASSFTGAGQPQHF.

This clone showed up just a few times. The chain has TRBV5-1 and TRBJ2-7; 10 nucleotides line up with TRBD2. Per the germline V gene, CDR1 is SGHRS and CDR2 is YFSETQ. The CDR3 has 15 residues. Losses at the gene ends were 3 bases for V and 2 bases for J; bases not matched to a gene: 5. The CDR3 sequence: CASSSLAGEPYEQYF. CDR3 nucleotides: TGCGCCAGCAGCTCCCTAGCGGGAGAACCCTACGAGCAGTACTTC.

V is TRBV6-5 and J is TRBJ2-1; 9 bases align to TRBD2. This CDR3 has 16 amino acids. V lost 2 bases to trimming and J lost 8 bases; unmatched junction nucleotides: 10. CDR1 is MNHEY and CDR2 is SVGAGI in the germline V gene. The CDR3: CASSYPVAGVNDEQFF. Written as DNA, the CDR3 is TGTGCCAGCAGTTACCCTGTAGCGGGAGTGAACGATGAGCAGTTCTTC.

This chain links TRBV10-2 with TRBJ1-4; 7 nucleotides line up with TRBD1. The CDR3 totals 17 residues. Germline V gene lookup returns CDR1 WSHSY and CDR2 SAAADI. J gave up 5 bases and V 0 bases, and 9 bases lay outside the gene matches. The CDR3: CASSESTLGQRNEKLFF. The CDR3, as DNA: TGCGCCAGCAGTGAGTCGACTCTGGGACAGAGAAATGAAAAACTGTTTTTT.

The rearrangement joins TRBV10-1 to TRBJ1-4; D gene unclear. From germline, CDR1 is WNHNN and CDR2 SYGVQD (reference sequence). This CDR3 contains 15 residues. Trimming took off 3 bases at V and 2 bases at J, with 10 bases between the two ends. CDR3 amino acids: CASSDPRETNEKLFF. In DNA form, the CDR3 reads TGCGCCAGCAGTGACCCACGGGAGACTAATGAAAAACTGTTTTTT.

This rearrangement joins TRBV10-2 to TRBJ1-3; no clear D gene. The V gene's germline CDR1 is WSHSY and CDR2 SAAADI. The V end lost 7 bases, the J end lost 0 bases, and 13 bases lay between the germline ends. The length of the CDR3 is 15 residues. The DNA of the CDR3 is TGCGCCAGCAATCCAGGCCCTTACTCTGGAAACACCATATATTTT. Residues: CASNPGPYSGNTIYF.

This clone was seen once. The V gene is TRBV28, the J gene TRBJ2-3, with TRBD2 identical over 7 bases. With 4 bases clipped from V and 4 bases from J, the junction kept 5 bases outside the gene matches. The CDR3 runs 14 residues. Germline V gene sequence: CDR1 MDHEN, CDR2 SYDVKM. CDR3 amino acids: CASSSPGGPDTQYF. The DNA for the CDR3 is TGTGCCAGCAGTTCCCCGGGGGGTCCAGATACGCAGTATTTT.

The chain employs TRBV18 and TRBJ2-7; 7 positions match TRBD1. The CDR3 runs 14 residues. Germline V lookup: CDR1 KGHSH, CDR2 LQKENI. Trimming cost V 3 bases and J 2 bases; bases outside gene matches: 4. The CDR3 region has the DNA TGTGCCAGCTCACCTTCGACAGGGCCCTACGAGCAGTACTTC. As protein: CASSPSTGPYEQYF.

The chain employs TRBV6-5 and TRBJ2-4; the match to TRBD1 covers 8 bases. Germline assignment: CDR1 MNHEY and CDR2 SVGAGI. CDR3 length: 13 residues. J lost 7 bases, V lost 8 bases, and 7 bases had no gene match. In nucleotides, the CDR3 is TGTGCCAGCGGAACCCAGGGGGCGAACATTCAGTACTTC. Translation: CASGTQGANIQYF.

The chain joins TRBV5-4 to TRBJ2-3, with 8 bases fitting TRBD1. CDR1 is SGHNT, CDR2 YYREEE, per germline (reference sequence). The J segment lost 2 bases and the V segment lost 4 bases, leaving 3 bases of the junction unmatched. The CDR3 runs to 14 residues. CDR3 region: CASSPTGDTDTQYF. In nucleotides, the CDR3 is TGTGCCAGCAGCCCGACAGGGGACACAGATACGCAGTATTTT.

This chain joins TRBV7-2 and TRBJ2-7, with TRBD1 matching 7 bases. J lost 2 bases, V lost 1 base, and 5 bases had no gene match. Germline lookup yields CDR1 SGHTA and CDR2 FQGNSA. CDR3 length: 15 amino acids. The CDR3 is CASSLGGTVAYEQYF. The DNA for the CDR3 is TGTGCCAGCAGCTTAGGGGGGACAGTGGCCTACGAGCAGTACTTC.

This chain connects TRBV7-2 to TRBJ1-1; D is perhaps TRBD1 (5 bases). The CDR3 totals 14 residues. Germline V lookup: CDR1 SGHTA, CDR2 FQGNSA. V shed 5 bases and J shed 0 bases, with 10 bases lying between them. CDR3 sequence reads: CASSAGLMNTEAFF. The CDR3 DNA sequence: TGTGCCAGCAGCGCGGGACTCATGAACACTGAAGCTTTCTTT.

This clone came up once. The rearrangement uses TRBV19 and TRBJ2-2, with 8 bases aligning to TRBD1. The germline V gene has CDR1 LNHDA and CDR2 SQIVND (reference sequence). CDR3 size: 14 residues. The junction had 8 bases not matched to a gene; V was cut back by 8 bases and J by 6 bases. Here the CDR3 reads CASAGQGRAGELFF. The CDR3 coding sequence is TGTGCCAGTGCCGGACAGGGACGGGCCGGGGAGCTGTTTTTT.

This chain uses TRBV5-3 with TRBJ2-3, with TRBD2 identical over 15 bases. TRBV5-3 is an open reading frame, and its role is uncertain. The CDR3 is made up of 18 amino acids. V lost 0 bases, J lost 4 bases, and 6 bases stayed unmatched. The CDR3 sequence is CARSLARTSGRGADTQYF. The CDR3 nucleotides are TGTGCCAGAAGCTTGGCTCGGACTAGCGGGAGGGGGGCAGATACGCAGTATTTT.

The chain uses TRBV5-6 and TRBJ2-7; 7 nucleotides match TRBD2. V lost 2 bases and J lost 3; bases outside the gene matches: 14. The CDR3 sequence is 17 residues long. CDR1 and CDR2 (germline): SGHDT, YYEEEE. The CDR3 loop reads CASSFPGQVGGDYEQYF. The CDR3 DNA reads TGTGCCAGCAGCTTCCCAGGCCAGGTGGGGGGGGACTACGAGCAGTACTTC.

The chain joins TRBV30 to TRBJ1-5; D is perhaps TRBD1 (6 bases). The CDR3 spans 14 residues. CDR1 is GTSNPN and CDR2 is SVGIG in the germline V gene (reference sequence). Trimming removed 2 bases at V and 3 bases at J, with 11 bases between. The DNA for the CDR3 is TGTGCCTGGAGTAGGGACATTATCAATCAGCCCCAGCATTTT. Amino acids: CAWSRDIINQPQHF.

The genes are TRBV10-1 and TRBJ2-2; possibly TRBD2 for D (5 bases). The CDR3 is made up of 14 amino acids. Trimming took 8 bases from V and 1 from J, leaving 11 bases between them. The germline CDR1 and CDR2 sequences are WNHNN and SYGVQD (reference sequence). CDR3 in DNA: TGCGCCAGCCAACCGGGAAAGAACACCGGGGAGCTGTTTTTT. It specifies CASQPGKNTGELFF.

This sequence joins TRBV27 and TRBJ1-5, with TRBD1 identical over 7 bases. The CDR3 is 14 residues long. Per germline, CDR1 MNHEY and CDR2 SMNVEV (reference sequence). The trim removed 3 bases at V and 7 bases at J, leaving 6 bases unmatched. The CDR3 is CASSFTGARQPQHF. For the CDR3, the DNA is TGTGCCAGCAGTTTTACAGGGGCTAGGCAGCCCCAGCATTTT.

The J gene is TRBJ2-7, the V gene TRBV27, with 9 bases that match TRBD2. V shed 4 bases and J 0 bases; nucleotides not matched to a gene: 13. The germline gives CDR1 MNHEY, CDR2 SMNVEV (reference sequence). This CDR3 is 18 amino acids long. The CDR3 is CASSSETSGALSSYEQYF. The CDR3 coding sequence is TGTGCCAGCAGTTCCGAGACTAGCGGAGCCCTCAGCTCCTACGAGCAGTACTTC.

This rearrangement joins TRBV5-1 to TRBJ2-1; tentatively, D is TRBD2 (5 bases). CDR1 is SGHRS and CDR2 is YFSETQ in the germline V gene. V lost 0 bases to trimming and J lost 0 bases, with 10 bases between them. This CDR3 contains 16 residues. Here the CDR3 DNA reads TGCGCCAGCAGCTTGGGGGCTAGCAGCTCCTACAATGAGCAGTTCTTC. Encoded protein: CASSLGASSSYNEQFF.

This clone was recorded at least ten times. The rearrangement joins TRBV27 to TRBJ2-1; TRBD2 matches 12 bases. This CDR3 contains 16 residues. The germline V gene encodes CDR1 MNHEY and CDR2 SMNVEV (reference sequence). The junction had 8 bases not matched to a gene; V was cut back by 5 bases and J by 6 bases. CDR3 bases: TGTGCCAGCAGTGTCCTAGCGGGAGGGTTCGTCAATGAGCAGTTCTTC. Protein: CASSVLAGGFVNEQFF.

The V gene is TRBV19, the J gene TRBJ2-5; possible D gene TRBD1, 5 bases. This CDR3 is built from 13 residues. Germline lookup yields CDR1 LNHDA and CDR2 SQIVND (reference sequence). V lost 5 bases and J 7 bases, leaving 14 bases between the germline ends. The CDR3 bases are TGTGCCAGTAGTTTTCAGGGTGAGGTGACCCAGTACTTC. It encodes CASSFQGEVTQYF.

The chain is built from TRBV6-4 and TRBJ1-5; a possible D gene is TRBD1 (5 bases). V was cut by 4 bases and J by 6 bases, with 10 bases left in between. Germline assignment: CDR1 MRHNA and CDR2 SNTAGT. The CDR3 covers 13 residues. CDR3 nucleotides: TGTGCCAGCAGTGCCCAGGGAACTCAGCCCCAGCATTTT. This gives the protein CASSAQGTQPQHF.

The J gene is TRBJ1-3, the V gene TRBV25-1, with D possibly TRBD1 on 6 matching bases. The CDR3 covers 14 residues. Germline lookup yields CDR1 MGHDK and CDR2 SYGVNS. Trimming shortened V by 6 bases and J by 0 bases, and 9 bases separated the two germline ends. The CDR3 spells CASRDSLSGNTIYF. The CDR3 region has the DNA TGTGCCAGCAGGGACAGCCTCTCTGGAAACACCATATATTTT.

The chain uses TRBV19 and TRBJ2-1, with TRBD2 identical over 13 bases. The CDR3 is 19 amino acids. The germline V gene has CDR1 LNHDA and CDR2 SQIVND (reference sequence). The junction had 16 bases not matched to a gene; V was cut back by 4 bases and J by 7 bases. The CDR3 is CASSTTHDRTSGSLNEQFF. In nucleotides, the CDR3 is TGTGCCAGTAGTACCACGCATGACCGGACTAGCGGGAGTTTGAATGAGCAGTTCTTC.

In this sample, this clone turned up once. V is TRBV9 and J is TRBJ2-1; 7 bases fit TRBD1. Germline V gene lookup returns CDR1 SGDLS and CDR2 YYNGEE. The CDR3 covers 15 residues. Germline trimming cut 0 bases from V and 10 bases from J; bases unmatched to any gene: 10. The CDR3 region is CASSVVVETGYEQFF. The CDR3 bases are TGTGCCAGCAGCGTAGTAGTAGAGACAGGGTACGAGCAGTTCTTC.